The 30 T cell receptor beta chains in this list originate from one sample, sequenced in a study of T cell responses to AZD1222 COVID-19 vaccine. TCRdb keeps only in-frame clones here, not all; method: immunoSEQ multiplex PCR. The repertoire has around 150,000 clones, 90% to 95% of them found once; the top ten carry about 0.64%. This material consisted of peripheral blood, taken on day 0 of AZD1222 vaccination. The receptors derive from an adult in good health.

The CDR3 DNA is TGTGCCAGCAGCTTACAGCAGGGAGGCACTGAAGCTTTCTTT. Protein: CASSLQQGGTEAFF. J is TRBJ1-1 and V is TRBV7-9; D perhaps matches TRBD1 (5 bases). The germline V gene has CDR1 SEHNR and CDR2 FQNEAQ (reference sequence). CDR3 length: 14 residues. Trimming pared 2 bases from V and 4 bases from J, leaving 11 bases between.

V gene TRBV6-5 combines with J gene TRBJ2-5, with D uncertain. The CDR3 is made up of 16 amino acids. V was cut by 2 bases and J by 0 bases, with 13 bases left in between. The germline gives CDR1 MNHEY, CDR2 SVGAGI. The CDR3 spells CASSYGRQTYQETQYF. CDR3 DNA sequence: TGTGCCAGCAGTTACGGGCGGCAGACGTACCAAGAGACCCAGTACTTC.

The chain combines TRBV3-1 (or the pseudogene TRBV3-2) with TRBJ1-1, with 8 bases fitting TRBD1. CDR1 LGHDT and CDR2 YNNKEL come from the germline V gene (reference sequence). The length of the CDR3 is 14 residues. V was clipped by 6 bases and J by 5 bases; unmatched bases: 8. Here the CDR3 DNA reads TGTGCCAGCAGTCGGACAGGGCTGAGGACTGAAGCTTTCTTT. Amino acid sequence: CASSRTGLRTEAFF.

This clone was picked up one time. The rearrangement links TRBV5-1 to TRBJ2-1; perhaps TRBD2 as D (5 bases). The CDR3 spans 14 residues. With 1 base removed from V and 3 bases from J, the gap between germline ends came to 8 bases. Germline V lookup: CDR1 SGHRS, CDR2 YFSETQ. Here the CDR3 DNA reads TGCGCCAGCAGCTTGTACGGGGACTACAATGAGCAGTTCTTC. It translates to CASSLYGDYNEQFF.

The chain recombines TRBV11-2 with TRBJ1-1, with D hard to call. CDR1 is SGHAT, CDR2 FQNNGV, per germline. The CDR3 covers 13 residues. V dropped 2 bases and J dropped 1 base, with 5 bases sitting between them. CDR3 coding DNA: TGTGCCAGCAGCTTATGGGAGAACACTGAAGCTTTCTTT. This codes for CASSLWENTEAFF.

This chain's CDR3 is CASSASTGDDEKLFF. Here the CDR3 DNA reads TGTGCCAGCTCAGCCTCGACAGGGGATGATGAAAAACTGTTTTTT. The chain is built from TRBV18 and TRBJ1-4, with 8 bases fitting TRBD1. This CDR3 region has 15 residues. From germline, CDR1 is KGHSH and CDR2 LQKENI. The V gene end was trimmed by 5 bases and the J gene end by 6 bases; junction bases not matched to a gene: 8.

This clone was seen only once. The genes are TRBV5-1 and TRBJ2-5, with 9 bases that match TRBD2. The CDR3 totals 16 residues. Trimming at V came to 0 bases and at J to 4 bases, leaving 7 bases not matched to a gene. Germline V gives CDR1 SGHRS, CDR2 YFSETQ. This CDR3 reads CASSLASGIWGETQYF. The CDR3 DNA sequence: TGCGCCAGCAGCTTGGCTAGCGGGATCTGGGGAGAGACCCAGTACTTC. The complete variable domain, with remaining parts taken from reference TRBV5-1 and TRBJ2-5, reads KAGVTQTPRYLIKTRGQQVTLSCSPISGHRSVSWYQQTPGQGLQFLFEYFSETQRNKGNFPGRFSGRQFSNSRSEMNVSTLELGDSALYLCASSLASGIWGETQYFGPGTRLLVL.

The chain links TRBV5-5 to TRBJ1-3; no clear D gene. The length of the CDR3 is 14 residues. Germline V gives CDR1 SGHKS, CDR2 YYEKEE (reference sequence). V was trimmed by 4 bases and J by 1 base, leaving 9 bases between them. The CDR3 loop reads CASSPDGSGNTIYF. The CDR3 DNA reads as TGTGCCAGCAGCCCTGATGGGTCTGGAAACACCATATATTTT.

The gene calls are TRBV3-1 (or the pseudogene TRBV3-2) and TRBJ2-1, with 7 bases that match TRBD2. CDR3 length equals 15 residues. Trimming cost V 6 bases and J 5 bases; bases outside gene matches: 10. Germline V gives CDR1 LGHDT, CDR2 YNNKEL (reference sequence). The CDR3 bases are TGTGCCAGCAGTCAGATGGCAGCGGGAAACAATGAGCAGTTCTTC. It yields the protein CASSQMAAGNNEQFF.

The chain links TRBV19 to TRBJ2-1; TRBD1 agrees at 8 bases. CDR1 and CDR2 from the germline V gene are LNHDA and SQIVND (reference sequence). V trimming: 7 bases; J trimming: 7 bases; junction bases outside the gene matches: 9. The CDR3 extends over 14 amino acids. DNA of the CDR3: TGTGCCAGTAACTCCTGGACAGGGACTAATGAGCAGTTCTTC. It codes for CASNSWTGTNEQFF.

The chain has TRBV7-8 and TRBJ1-3; TRBD1 aligns across 7 bases. The length of the CDR3 is 13 residues. The J segment lost 10 bases and the V segment lost 3 bases, leaving 6 bases of the junction unmatched. Per germline, CDR1 SGHVS and CDR2 FQNEAQ. CDR3 coding DNA: TGTGCCAGCAGCTTTCGACAGGGATCAACCATATATTTT. This sequence encodes CASSFRQGSTIYF.

Here the CDR3 DNA reads TGTGCCAGCAGTTATAGAAACACCATATATTTT. It codes for CASSYRNTIYF. The chain joins TRBV6-2 or TRBV6-3 to TRBJ1-3; D is unclear. The CDR3 consists of 11 residues. V was trimmed by 3 bases and J by 5 bases, leaving 2 bases between them. CDR1 and CDR2 from the germline V gene are MNHEY and SVGEGT.

The chain combines TRBV28 with TRBJ1-1, with TRBD1 identical over 8 bases. In germline, CDR1 is MDHEN, CDR2 SYDVKM. Unmatched junction bases numbered 6, after V lost 5 bases and J lost 1 base. The CDR3 length is 15 residues. Here the CDR3 reads CASSPRGQGNTEAFF. The CDR3 nucleotides are TGTGCCAGCAGTCCCCGCGGACAGGGGAACACTGAAGCTTTCTTT.

The V and J genes are TRBV10-3 and TRBJ2-3, with D hard to call. Looked up from germline, CDR1 is ENHRY and CDR2 is SYGVKD. V lost 10 bases and J lost 0, with 11 bases in between. The CDR3 sequence is 13 residues long. DNA for the CDR3: TGTGCCACCGCTCCATTTAGCACAGATACGCAGTATTTT. Its protein is CATAPFSTDTQYF.

The chain recombines TRBV6-1 with TRBJ2-5; D is unresolved. V shed 2 bases and J shed 4 bases, with 5 bases lying between them. The CDR3 is 12 residues long. Germline V gives CDR1 MNHNS, CDR2 SASEGT. CDR3 sequence (DNA): TGTGCCAGCAGTGAAAGAAGAGAGACCCAGTACTTC. It specifies CASSERRETQYF.

CDR3 DNA: TGTGCCAGCAGGGGGCTCGGGGTCGCTGAAGCTTTCTTT. Translation gives CASRGLGVAEAFF. The V gene is TRBV28, the J gene TRBJ1-1; perhaps TRBD1 as D (5 bases). V shed 6 bases and J shed 6 bases, with 14 bases lying between them. The CDR3 is 13 residues long. The V gene's germline CDR1 is MDHEN and CDR2 SYDVKM.

This chain links TRBV3-1 (or the pseudogene TRBV3-2) with TRBJ2-3; the match to TRBD1 covers 7 bases. Losses at the gene ends were 5 bases for V and 1 base for J; bases not matched to a gene: 12. Germline V gene data show CDR1 as LGHDT and CDR2 as YNNKEL (reference sequence). The CDR3 has 17 residues. Here the CDR3 reads CASSERSGGSRTDTQYF. CDR3 nucleotide sequence: TGTGCCAGCAGCGAAAGATCAGGGGGATCCCGCACAGATACGCAGTATTTT.

This rearrangement joins TRBV28 to TRBJ1-2; D might be TRBD1 (5 bases). Trimming left V 4 bases short and J 4 bases short, with 13 bases between. CDR3 length: 14 residues. Germline CDR1 reads MDHEN; CDR2 reads SYDVKM. The CDR3 DNA reads as TGTGCCAGCAGTTCGGGGGGGAAGGTCTATGGCTACACCTTC. Its translation is CASSSGGKVYGYTF.

The J gene is TRBJ1-1, the V gene TRBV7-2; D is undetermined. CDR3 length equals 14 residues. Germline CDR1 and CDR2: SGHTA and FQGNSA. With 4 bases removed from V and 6 bases from J, the gap between germline ends came to 15 bases. For the CDR3, the DNA is TGTGCCAGCAGCTCCAGACACTCCCGTCCTGAAGCTTTCTTT. Translated: CASSSRHSRPEAFF.

Here the CDR3 DNA reads TGCGCCAGCAGCCAAGATATCGGCCGAGTAGACTACACCTTC. Its translation: CASSQDIGRVDYTF. This chain connects TRBV4-1 to TRBJ1-2; D is unclear. V lost 0 bases and J 10 bases, leaving 15 bases between the germline ends. Germline V CDR1 and CDR2: MGHRA, YSYEKL. This CDR3 spans 14 amino acids.

The chain joins TRBV6-5 to TRBJ1-5, with TRBD1 as a possible D gene (5 bases). V shed 6 bases and J shed 4 bases, with 10 bases lying between them. Germline V gives CDR1 MNHEY, CDR2 SVGAGI. The CDR3 has 13 amino acids. Here the CDR3 reads CASSGTVNQPQHF. The CDR3 nucleotides read TGTGCCAGCAGCGGGACGGTTAATCAGCCCCAGCATTTT.

The V call is TRBV11-2, the J call TRBJ1-5; tentatively, D is TRBD1 (5 bases). The V gene lost 0 bases and the J gene lost 7 bases, with 13 bases spanning the gap. Germline CDR1 SGHAT, CDR2 FQNNGV. This CDR3 is 15 amino acids long. The chain's CDR3 is CASSLEGPGGQPQHF. DNA for the CDR3: TGTGCCAGCAGCTTAGAAGGGCCTGGGGGACAGCCCCAGCATTTT.

This clone was observed once. V and J are TRBV7-3 and TRBJ2-1, with 11 bases lining up with TRBD2. Germline-derived CDR1 and CDR2 are SGHTA and FQGTGA. CDR3 size: 16 residues. The V segment lost 2 bases and the J segment 4 bases; nucleotides outside the gene matches: 4. CDR3 sequence (DNA): TGTGCCAGCAGCTTATACGGGACTAGCGGTTACAATGAGCAGTTCTTC. Amino acids: CASSLYGTSGYNEQFF.

V usage is TRBV27 and J usage is TRBJ2-7, with D possibly being TRBD2 (5 bases). The CDR3 sequence is 15 residues long. The germline V and J ends were trimmed by 3 bases and 4 bases, with 16 bases remaining between them. Per germline, CDR1 MNHEY and CDR2 SMNVEV (reference sequence). The CDR3 DNA follows: TGTGCCAGCAGTTTTCCCGGGCGGGCAAAATACGAGCAGTACTTC. Translation: CASSFPGRAKYEQYF.

V and J are TRBV11-3 and TRBJ2-3, with TRBD2 matching 14 bases. The germline V gene has CDR1 SGHNT and CDR2 YENEEA. Losses at the gene ends were 4 bases for V and 4 bases for J; bases not matched to a gene: 7. This CDR3 is built from 17 residues. This chain's CDR3 is CASSSGTSGSTPDTQYF. As DNA, the CDR3 is TGTGCCAGCAGCTCTGGGACTAGCGGGAGCACCCCAGATACGCAGTATTTT.

The chain links TRBV19 to TRBJ2-1, with D hard to call. The CDR3 consists of 12 residues. In germline, CDR1 is LNHDA, CDR2 SQIVND (reference sequence). Between the trimmed V and J ends, which lost 8 bases and 7 bases, there was a span of 12 bases. The CDR3 is CASSVGGNEQFF. The CDR3, as DNA: TGTGCCAGTTCTGTGGGCGGAAATGAGCAGTTCTTC.

The genes are TRBV7-2 and TRBJ1-4; D ambiguous. V lost 1 base, J lost 8 bases, and 5 bases lay in between. Germline V gives CDR1 SGHTA, CDR2 FQGNSA. This CDR3 has 12 residues. CDR3 nucleotide sequence: TGTGCCAGCAGCTTAGGACCCGAAAAACTGTTTTTT. Residues: CASSLGPEKLFF.

The chain has TRBV6-4 and TRBJ1-6; D not resolved. Trimming stripped 6 bases from V and 7 bases from J, with 16 bases between. The CDR3 has 15 amino acids. In germline, CDR1 is MRHNA, CDR2 SNTAGT. The CDR3 DNA reads as TGTGCCAGCAGGCCGGAGGGTTACGGGAATTCACCCCTCCACTTT. This encodes CASRPEGYGNSPLHF.

The chain's CDR3 is CASSFTRGYGYTF. In DNA form, the CDR3 reads TGTGCCAGCAGTTTCACCAGAGGATATGGCTACACCTTC. V gene TRBV27 combines with J gene TRBJ1-2, with D uncertain. Trimming took 3 bases from V and 5 from J, leaving 10 bases between them. Germline V lookup: CDR1 MNHEY, CDR2 SMNVEV (reference sequence). The CDR3 runs 13 residues.

This clone appeared once. The chain employs TRBV28 and TRBJ1-2; 7 bases map to TRBD1. V lost 11 bases, J lost 0 bases, and 12 bases stayed unmatched. Germline-derived CDR1 and CDR2 are MDHEN and SYDVKM. This CDR3 spans 15 amino acids. Written as DNA, the CDR3 is TGTGCCGGGGGTTACGGGACAGAAGCTAACTATGGCTACACCTTC. It is translated as CAGGYGTEANYGYTF.